Presented here are 6 T cell receptor beta chains from one specimen sequenced in a study of T-cell memory formation after mild COVID-19. TCRdb passed the 5' RACE reads through MiXCR, listing each CDR3 protein once. This sample carries about 260,000 distinct CDR3 sequences, 16% of them seen once, and the ten largest clones take roughly a fifth. Source material: PBMCs or a T cell subset sorted from them (not recorded which). All receptors come from a man younger than 35 who had mild COVID-19 (a few samples of this study predate the infection). Cell type and time point are not known.

This clonotype was counted only a few times. V is TRBV7-2 and J is TRBJ2-1; D is ambiguous. The germline V gene encodes CDR1 SGHTA and CDR2 FQGNSA. The CDR3 contains 14 residues. The V end was cut by 5 bases, the J end by 1 base, with 9 bases between. The CDR3 DNA reads TGTGCCAGCAGCCCCTCCGGGTCCTACAATGAGCAGTTCTTC. Its protein is CASSPSGSYNEQFF.

V usage is TRBV6-5 and J usage is TRBJ1-5, with TRBD1 matching 8 bases. Germline V lookup: CDR1 MNHEY, CDR2 SVGAGI. Germline trimming cut 8 bases from V and 7 bases from J; bases unmatched to any gene: 10. The CDR3 totals 14 residues. The CDR3 DNA reads TGTGCCAGCGGGCCGGCAGGGGGCCGACAGCCCCAGCATTTT. This sequence encodes CASGPAGGRQPQHF.

This chain joins TRBV30 and TRBJ1-4; unclear D gene. The CDR3 is 18 residues long. The germline V gene encodes CDR1 GTSNPN and CDR2 SVGIG (reference sequence). Trimming shortened V by 0 bases and J by 5 bases, and 22 bases separated the two germline ends. The CDR3 sequence is CAWSVWETGRPLNEKLFF. DNA of the CDR3: TGTGCCTGGAGTGTTTGGGAGACTGGGAGGCCCTTGAATGAAAAACTGTTTTTT.

The chain recombines TRBV7-2 with TRBJ2-5; 8 bases line up with TRBD1. This CDR3 is built from 13 residues. The germline V gene encodes CDR1 SGHTA and CDR2 FQGNSA. Germline trimming cut 6 bases from V and 5 bases from J; bases unmatched to any gene: 5. CDR3 in DNA: TGTGCCAGCAGTAGACAGGGGACGGAGACCCAGTACTTC. It codes for CASSRQGTETQYF. The full variable domain, rest sourced from reference TRBV7-2 and TRBJ2-5, is GAGVSQSPSNKVTEKGKDVELRCDPISGHTALYWYRQSLGQGLEFLIYFQGNSAPDKSGLPSDRFSAERTGGSVSTLTIQRTQQEDSAVYLCASSRQGTETQYFGPGTRLLVL.

This clonotype turned up a few times. The chain combines TRBV28 with TRBJ1-2; tentatively, D is TRBD1 (5 bases). Germline CDR1 MDHEN, CDR2 SYDVKM. V was cut by 5 bases and J by 8 bases, with 9 bases left in between. The CDR3 is 11 residues long. The CDR3 bases are TGTGCCAGCAGTATTAGGGGCGGCTACACCTTC. Protein: CASSIRGGYTF.

This clonotype was observed a few times. V is TRBV15 and J is TRBJ2-3; no clear D gene. The CDR3 totals 12 residues. The germline gives CDR1 LNHNV, CDR2 YYDKDF (reference sequence). The germline V and J ends were trimmed by 0 bases and 6 bases, with 4 bases remaining between them. The CDR3 DNA reads TGTGCCACCAGCAGAGATTGGGATACGCAGTATTTT. This translates into CATSRDWDTQYF.